The 2 T cell receptor beta chains below were found in one sample sequenced in a study of T-cell memory formation after mild COVID-19. MiXCR, run by TCRdb on the 5' RACE reads, gives a single entry per CDR3 protein. Among 100,000 to 130,000 distinct CDR3 sequences listed, around 14% were seen once. The sequenced sample consisted of PBMCs or a T cell subset sorted from them (not recorded which). These receptors all come from a man aged 18 to 30 who had mild COVID-19 (a few samples of this study predate the infection). Cell type and time point are not known.

This chain uses TRBV12-3 or TRBV12-4 with TRBJ1-1, with a possible D match to TRBD1 (6 bases). This CDR3 comprises 17 residues. Between the trimmed V and J ends, which lost 4 bases and 2 bases, there was a span of 20 bases. This CDR3 is CASSSMTGQITNTEAFF. CDR3 coding DNA: TGTGCCAGCAGTTCCATGACCGGACAGATTACTAACACTGAAGCTTTCTTT.

In this sample, this clonotype turned up a few times. V usage is TRBV7-3 and J usage is TRBJ2-1, with D uncertain. This CDR3 has 16 residues. Trimming removed 6 bases at V and 0 bases at J, with 15 bases between. Germline V gene sequence: CDR1 SGHTA, CDR2 FQGTGA. CDR3 loop: CASSYGSWSSYNEQFF. In DNA, the CDR3 is TGTGCCAGCAGTTACGGCTCCTGGAGCTCCTACAATGAGCAGTTCTTC.